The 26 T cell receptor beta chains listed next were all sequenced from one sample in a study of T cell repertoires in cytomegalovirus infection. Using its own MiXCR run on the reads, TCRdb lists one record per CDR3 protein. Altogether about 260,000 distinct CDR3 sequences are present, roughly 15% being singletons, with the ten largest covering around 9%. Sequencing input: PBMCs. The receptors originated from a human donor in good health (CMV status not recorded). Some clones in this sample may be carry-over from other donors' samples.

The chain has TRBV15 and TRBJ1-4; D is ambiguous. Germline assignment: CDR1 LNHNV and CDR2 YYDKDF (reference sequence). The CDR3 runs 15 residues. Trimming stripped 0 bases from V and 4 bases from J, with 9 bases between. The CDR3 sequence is CATSRDTGFNEKLFF. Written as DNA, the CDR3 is TGTGCCACCAGCAGAGATACGGGGTTTAATGAAAAACTGTTTTTT.

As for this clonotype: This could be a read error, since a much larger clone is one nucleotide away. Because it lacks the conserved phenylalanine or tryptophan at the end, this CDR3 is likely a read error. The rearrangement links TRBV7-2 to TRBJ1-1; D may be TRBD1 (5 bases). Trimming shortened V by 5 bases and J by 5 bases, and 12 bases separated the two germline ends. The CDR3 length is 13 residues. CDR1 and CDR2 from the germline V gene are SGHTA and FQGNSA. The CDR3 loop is CASSAPPGTEAFL. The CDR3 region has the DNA TGTGCCAGCAGCGCCCCACCAGGGACTGAAGCTTTCTTA.

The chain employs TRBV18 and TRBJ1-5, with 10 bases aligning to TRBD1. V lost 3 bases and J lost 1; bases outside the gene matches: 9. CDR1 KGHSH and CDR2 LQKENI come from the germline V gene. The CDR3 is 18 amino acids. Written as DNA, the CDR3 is TGTGCCAGCTCACCCCGGGACAGGGGAGGAGGGAGCAATCAGCCCCAGCATTTT. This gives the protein CASSPRDRGGGSNQPQHF.

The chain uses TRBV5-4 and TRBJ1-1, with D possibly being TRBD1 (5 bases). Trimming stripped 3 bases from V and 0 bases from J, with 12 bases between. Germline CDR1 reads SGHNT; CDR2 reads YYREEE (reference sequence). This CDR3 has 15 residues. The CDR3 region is CASSWGRQMNTEAFF. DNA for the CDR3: TGTGCCAGCAGCTGGGGACGACAGATGAACACTGAAGCTTTCTTT.

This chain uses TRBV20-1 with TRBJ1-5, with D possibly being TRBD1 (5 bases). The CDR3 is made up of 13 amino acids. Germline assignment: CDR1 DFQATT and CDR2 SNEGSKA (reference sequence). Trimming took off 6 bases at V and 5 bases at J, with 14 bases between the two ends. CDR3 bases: TGCAGTGCGTACGGGACCCAGGATCAGCCCCAGCATTTT. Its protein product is CSAYGTQDQPQHF.

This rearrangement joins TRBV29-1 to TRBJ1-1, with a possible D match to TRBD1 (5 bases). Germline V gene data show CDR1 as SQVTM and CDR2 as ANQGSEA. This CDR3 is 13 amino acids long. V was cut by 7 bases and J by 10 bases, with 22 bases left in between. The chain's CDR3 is CSARPPGGAGAFF. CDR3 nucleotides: TGCAGCGCCCGCCCGCCCGGGGGAGCGGGAGCTTTCTTT.

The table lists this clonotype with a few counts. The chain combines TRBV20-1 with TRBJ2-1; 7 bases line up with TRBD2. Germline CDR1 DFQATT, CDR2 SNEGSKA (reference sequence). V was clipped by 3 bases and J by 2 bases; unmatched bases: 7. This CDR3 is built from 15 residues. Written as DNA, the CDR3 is TGCAGTGCTAGGCACCGGGACTACACCTACAATGAGCAGTTCTTC. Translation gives CSARHRDYTYNEQFF.

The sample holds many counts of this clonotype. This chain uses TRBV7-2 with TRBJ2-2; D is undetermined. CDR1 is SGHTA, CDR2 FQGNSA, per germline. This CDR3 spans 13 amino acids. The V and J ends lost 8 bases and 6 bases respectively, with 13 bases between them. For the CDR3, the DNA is TGTGCCAGCGGGATCCGAGGAGCCGGGGAGCTGTTTTTT. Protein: CASGIRGAGELFF.

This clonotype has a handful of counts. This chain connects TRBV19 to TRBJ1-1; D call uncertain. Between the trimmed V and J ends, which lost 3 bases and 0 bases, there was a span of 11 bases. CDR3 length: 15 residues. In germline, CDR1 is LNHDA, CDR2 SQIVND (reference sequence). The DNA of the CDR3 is TGTGCCAGTAGTATGGGGAGGATAATGAACACTGAAGCTTTCTTT. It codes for CASSMGRIMNTEAFF.

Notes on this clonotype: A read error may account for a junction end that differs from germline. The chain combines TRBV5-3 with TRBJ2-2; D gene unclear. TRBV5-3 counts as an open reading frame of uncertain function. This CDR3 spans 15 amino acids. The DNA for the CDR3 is TGTGCCAGCAGCTTGCGGCTGCCGAACACCGGGGAGCTGTTTTTT. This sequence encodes CASSLRLPNTGELFF.

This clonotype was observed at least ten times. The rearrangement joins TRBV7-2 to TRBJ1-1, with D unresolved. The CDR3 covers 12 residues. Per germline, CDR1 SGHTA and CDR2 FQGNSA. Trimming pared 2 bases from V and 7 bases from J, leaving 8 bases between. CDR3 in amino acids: CASSLWGNEAFF. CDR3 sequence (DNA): TGTGCCAGCAGCTTATGGGGTAATGAAGCTTTCTTT.

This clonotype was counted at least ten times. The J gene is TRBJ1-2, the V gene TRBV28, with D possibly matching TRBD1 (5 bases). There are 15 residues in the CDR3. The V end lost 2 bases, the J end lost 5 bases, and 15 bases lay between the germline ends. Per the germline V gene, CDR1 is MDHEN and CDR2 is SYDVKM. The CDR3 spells CASSLRSPGLYGYTF. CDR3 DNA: TGTGCCAGCAGTTTACGTTCCCCAGGGCTATATGGCTACACCTTC.

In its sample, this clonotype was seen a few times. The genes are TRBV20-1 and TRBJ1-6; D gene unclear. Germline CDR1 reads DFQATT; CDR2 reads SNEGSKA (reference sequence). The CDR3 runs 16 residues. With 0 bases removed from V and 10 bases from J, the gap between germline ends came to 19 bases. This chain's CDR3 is CSARDQRGSVESPLHF. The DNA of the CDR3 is TGCAGTGCTAGAGATCAGCGGGGTAGCGTGGAATCACCCCTCCACTTT.

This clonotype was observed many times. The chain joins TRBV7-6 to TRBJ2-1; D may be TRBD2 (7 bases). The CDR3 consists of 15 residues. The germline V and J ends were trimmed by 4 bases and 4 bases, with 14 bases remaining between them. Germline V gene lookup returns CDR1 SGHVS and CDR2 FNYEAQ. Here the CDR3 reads CASSSAEGGYNEQFF. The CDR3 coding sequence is TGTGCCAGCAGCTCAGCGGAGGGGGGGTACAATGAGCAGTTCTTC.

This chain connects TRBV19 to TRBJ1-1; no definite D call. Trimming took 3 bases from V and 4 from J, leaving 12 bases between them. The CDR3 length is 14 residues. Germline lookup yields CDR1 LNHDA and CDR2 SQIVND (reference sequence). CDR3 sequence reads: CASSIIGGPTEAFF. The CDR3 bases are TGTGCCAGTAGTATCATTGGAGGGCCCACTGAAGCTTTCTTT. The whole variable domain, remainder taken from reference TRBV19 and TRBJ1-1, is DGGITQSPKYLFRKEGQNVTLSCEQNLNHDAMYWYRQDPGQGLRLIYYSQIVNDFQKGDIAEGYSVSREKKESFPLTVTSAQKNPTAFYLCASSIIGGPTEAFFGQGTRLTVV.

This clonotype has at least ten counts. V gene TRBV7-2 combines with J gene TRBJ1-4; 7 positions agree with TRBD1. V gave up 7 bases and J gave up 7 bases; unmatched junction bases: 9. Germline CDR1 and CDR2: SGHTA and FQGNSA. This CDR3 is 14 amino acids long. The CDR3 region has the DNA TGTGCCAGCAAGCAGGGGGGGCGTATTGAAAAACTGTTTTTT. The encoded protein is CASKQGGRIEKLFF. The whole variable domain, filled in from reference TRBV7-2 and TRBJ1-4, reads GAGVSQSPSNKVTEKGKDVELRCDPISGHTALYWYRQSLGQGLEFLIYFQGNSAPDKSGLPSDRFSAERTGGSVSTLTIQRTQQEDSAVYLCASKQGGRIEKLFFGSGTQLSVL.

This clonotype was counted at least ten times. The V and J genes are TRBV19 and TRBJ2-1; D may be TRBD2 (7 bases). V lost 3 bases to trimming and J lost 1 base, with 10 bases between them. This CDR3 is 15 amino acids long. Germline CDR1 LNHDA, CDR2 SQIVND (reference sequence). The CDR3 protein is CASSMGGLSYNEQFF. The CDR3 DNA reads TGTGCCAGTAGTATGGGGGGGCTGTCCTACAATGAGCAGTTCTTC.

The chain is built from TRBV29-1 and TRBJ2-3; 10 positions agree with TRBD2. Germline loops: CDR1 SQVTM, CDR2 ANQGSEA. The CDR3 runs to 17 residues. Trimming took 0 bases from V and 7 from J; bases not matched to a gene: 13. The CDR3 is CSVEDLVSGRRGNTQYF. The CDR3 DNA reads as TGCAGCGTTGAAGATCTTGTTAGCGGGAGGAGGGGGAATACGCAGTATTTT.

CDR3: CASSQDSPNTGELFF. The CDR3, as DNA: TGTGCCAGCAGCCAGGACAGCCCTAACACCGGGGAGCTGTTTTTT. The rearrangement joins TRBV6-2 or TRBV6-3 to TRBJ2-2; TRBD1 might be the D (6 bases). Germline V CDR1 and CDR2: MNHEY, SVGEGT. This CDR3 is built from 15 residues. V lost 6 bases and J 2 bases, leaving 13 bases between the germline ends.

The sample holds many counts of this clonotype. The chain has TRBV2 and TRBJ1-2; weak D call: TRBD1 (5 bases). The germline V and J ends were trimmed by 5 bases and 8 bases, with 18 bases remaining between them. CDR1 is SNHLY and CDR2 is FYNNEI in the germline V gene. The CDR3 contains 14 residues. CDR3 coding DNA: TGTGCCAGCAGTCCCGTGGGCAGGGACGGCGGCTACACCTTC. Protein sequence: CASSPVGRDGGYTF. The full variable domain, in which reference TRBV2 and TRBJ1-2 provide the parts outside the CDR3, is EPEVTQTPSHQVTQMGQEVILRCVPISNHLYFYWYRQILGQKVEFLVSFYNNEISEKSEIFDDQFSVERPDGSNFTLKIRSTKLEDSAMYFCASSPVGRDGGYTFGSGTRLTVV.

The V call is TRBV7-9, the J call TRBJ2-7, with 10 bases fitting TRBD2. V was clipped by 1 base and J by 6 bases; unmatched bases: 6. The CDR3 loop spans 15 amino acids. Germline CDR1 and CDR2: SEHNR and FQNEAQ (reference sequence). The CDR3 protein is CASSLEGAGGREQYF. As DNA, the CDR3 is TGTGCCAGCAGCTTAGAGGGAGCGGGAGGGCGCGAGCAGTACTTC.

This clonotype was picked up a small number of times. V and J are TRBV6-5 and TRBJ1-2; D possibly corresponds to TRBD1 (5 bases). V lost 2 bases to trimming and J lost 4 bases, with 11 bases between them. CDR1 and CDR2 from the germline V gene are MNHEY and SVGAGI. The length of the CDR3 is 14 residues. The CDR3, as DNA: TGTGCCAGCAGTTACGGGGGGTCGGCCTATGGCTACACCTTC. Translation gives CASSYGGSAYGYTF.

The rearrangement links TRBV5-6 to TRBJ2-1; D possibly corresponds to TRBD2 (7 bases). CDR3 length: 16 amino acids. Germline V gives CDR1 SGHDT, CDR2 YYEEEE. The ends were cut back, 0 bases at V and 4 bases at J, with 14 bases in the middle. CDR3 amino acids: CASSLDGLGGYNEQFF. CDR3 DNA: TGTGCCAGCAGCTTGGATGGACTAGGGGGATACAATGAGCAGTTCTTC. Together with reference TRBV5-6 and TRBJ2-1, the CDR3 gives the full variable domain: DAGVTQSPTHLIKTRGQQVTLRCSPKSGHDTVSWYQQALGQGPQFIFQYYEEEERQRGNFPDRFSGHQFPNYSSELNVNALLLGDSALYLCASSLDGLGGYNEQFFGPGTRLTVL.

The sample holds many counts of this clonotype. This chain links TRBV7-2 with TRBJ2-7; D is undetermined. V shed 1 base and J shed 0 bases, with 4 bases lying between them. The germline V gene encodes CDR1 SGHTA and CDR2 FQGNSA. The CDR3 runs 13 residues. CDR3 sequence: CASSLGPSYEQYF. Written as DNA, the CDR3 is TGTGCCAGCAGCTTAGGTCCCTCCTACGAGCAGTACTTC.

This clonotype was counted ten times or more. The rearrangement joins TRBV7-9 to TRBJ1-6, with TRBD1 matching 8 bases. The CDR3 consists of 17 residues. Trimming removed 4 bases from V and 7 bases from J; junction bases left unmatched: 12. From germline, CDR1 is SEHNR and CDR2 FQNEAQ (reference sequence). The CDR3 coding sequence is TGTGCCAGCAGCTACCAGGGGGCAAGCGGGCTAAATTCACCCCTCCACTTT. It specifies CASSYQGASGLNSPLHF.

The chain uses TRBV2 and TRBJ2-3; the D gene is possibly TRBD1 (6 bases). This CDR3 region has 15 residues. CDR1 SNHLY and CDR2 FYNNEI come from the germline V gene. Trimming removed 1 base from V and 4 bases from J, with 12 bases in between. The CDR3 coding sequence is TGTGCCAGCAGTGAAGTCAGGGGTGGGGCAGATACGCAGTATTTT. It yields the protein CASSEVRGGADTQYF. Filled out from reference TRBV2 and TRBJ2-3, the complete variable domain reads EPEVTQTPSHQVTQMGQEVILRCVPISNHLYFYWYRQILGQKVEFLVSFYNNEISEKSEIFDDQFSVERPDGSNFTLKIRSTKLEDSAMYFCASSEVRGGADTQYFGPGTRLTVL.